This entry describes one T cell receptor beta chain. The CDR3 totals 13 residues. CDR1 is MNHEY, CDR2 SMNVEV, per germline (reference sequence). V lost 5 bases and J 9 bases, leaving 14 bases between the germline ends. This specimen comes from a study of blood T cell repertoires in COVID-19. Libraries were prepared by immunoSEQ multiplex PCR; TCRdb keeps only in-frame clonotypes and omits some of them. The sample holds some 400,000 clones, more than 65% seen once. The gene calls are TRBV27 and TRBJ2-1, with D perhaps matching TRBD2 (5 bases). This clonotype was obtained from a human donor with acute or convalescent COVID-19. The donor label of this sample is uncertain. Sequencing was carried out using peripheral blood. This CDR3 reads CASSPLRVSEQFF. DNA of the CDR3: TGTGCCAGCAGTCCCCTGAGGGTCAGTGAGCAGTTCTTC.